The source of this T cell receptor beta chain is a study of blood T cell repertoires in COVID-19. On the study more broadly: Italy, Spain and the United States were the sources of the convalescent and acute COVID-19 samples. Sources were T cells, B-cell-depleted T cells, or PBMCs; the material itself was cDNA or gDNA.

As originally analysed: Counts of nucleated cells, estimated from reference gene primer amplification, were obtained. Sequenced by immunoSEQ multiplex PCR; TCRdb stores in-frame clones only, minus some. The D gene and trimming were derived from the DNA, and the V and J assignments and clone size from that table. The sample lists some 290,000 clones; under 90% were seen once. Germline assignment: CDR1 SGHNT and CDR2 YYREEE (reference sequence). Trimming left V 4 bases short and J 10 bases short, with 12 bases between. This CDR3 is built from 12 residues. The Seattle site enrolled patients during active infection and followed them longitudinally.

The clonotype comes from a woman under 40 with COVID-19, enrolled during active disease. The chain is built from TRBV5-4 and TRBJ2-1, with D tentatively TRBD2 (6 bases). Sequenced sample: peripheral blood. The CDR3 spells CASSPTGVEQFF. CDR3 in DNA: TGTGCCAGCAGCCCGACGGGGGTGGAGCAGTTCTTC.